These 22 T cell receptor beta chains originate from one sample sequenced in a study of Ad26.COV2.S vaccination and SARS-CoV-2 variants. Treatment defined: 15 to 20 received Ad26.COV2.S at low or high dose, single or two shots; several received placebo; per-sample allocation not given. The samples were gathered on day 63 after the first injection of vaccine or placebo. Method: immunoSEQ multiplex PCR; TCRdb's copy keeps in-frame clones and lacks some. The data show some 450,000 clones, with roughly 88% seen just once and under 4.5% held by the top ten. This specimen was peripheral blood, taken in a trial of Ad26.COV2.S vaccine versus placebo. These receptors came from a person between 18 and 59 years old who received the Ad26.COV2.S COVID-19 vaccine or a placebo.

This clone occurred a few times. This rearrangement joins TRBV2 to TRBJ1-2; no definite D call. The CDR3 loop spans 11 amino acids. The ends were cut back, 3 bases at V and 8 bases at J, with 7 bases in the middle. Germline loops: CDR1 SNHLY, CDR2 FYNNEI. CDR3 in DNA: TGTGCCAGCAGTGAGGAAAGGGGCTACACCTTC. It specifies CASSEERGYTF.

V is TRBV7-3 and J is TRBJ2-3, with D perhaps TRBD2 (6 bases). The CDR3 is made up of 14 amino acids. V was trimmed by 5 bases and J by 2 bases, leaving 11 bases between them. Germline CDR1 and CDR2: SGHTA and FQGTGA. In DNA form, the CDR3 reads TGTGCCAGCAGCCATGGGACTCTCACAGATACGCAGTATTTT. This gives the protein CASSHGTLTDTQYF.

The V call is TRBV10-3, the J call TRBJ2-1, with D hard to call. Per germline, CDR1 ENHRY and CDR2 SYGVKD. The CDR3 is made up of 16 amino acids. Trimming cost V 0 bases and J 0 bases, with 9 bases left between them. The CDR3 reads CAISESGLSSYNEQFF. CDR3 nucleotides: TGTGCCATCAGTGAGTCGGGGTTAAGCTCCTACAATGAGCAGTTCTTC.

V usage is TRBV27 and J usage is TRBJ2-7; TRBD2 aligns across 10 bases. V gave up 8 bases and J gave up 3 bases; unmatched junction bases: 4. The CDR3 length is 13 residues. Germline CDR1 reads MNHEY; CDR2 reads SMNVEV (reference sequence). The CDR3 sequence: CASGIAGGYEQYF. CDR3 nucleotides: TGTGCCAGCGGAATAGCGGGAGGCTACGAGCAGTACTTC.

The chain has TRBV21-1 and TRBJ2-1; the tabulated D call, TRBD2, remains unverified against the DNA. TRBV21-1 is a pseudogene segment. There are 15 residues in the CDR3. The DNA of the CDR3 is TGTGCCAGCAGCAAACGGGGTTTATCGGGCAATGAGCAGTTCTTC. This codes for CASSKRGLSGNEQFF.

The J gene is TRBJ2-6, the V gene TRBV19; D is perhaps TRBD2 (5 bases). Trimming took 0 bases from V and 1 from J, leaving 19 bases between them. Germline CDR1 LNHDA, CDR2 SQIVND (reference sequence). The CDR3 sequence is 20 residues long. Written as DNA, the CDR3 is TGTGCCAGTAGTATAGATCCAGAAGAGGGTTTTGGGTCTGGGGCCAACGTCCTGACTTTC. This codes for CASSIDPEEGFGSGANVLTF. The full variable domain, completed using reference TRBV19 and TRBJ2-6, is DGGITQSPKYLFRKEGQNVTLSCEQNLNHDAMYWYRQDPGQGLRLIYYSQIVNDFQKGDIAEGYSVSREKKESFPLTVTSAQKNPTAFYLCASSIDPEEGFGSGANVLTFGAGSRLTVL.

V usage is TRBV14 and J usage is TRBJ2-1; 9 positions agree with TRBD1. Trimming at V came to 1 base and at J to 9 bases, leaving 1 base not matched to a gene. In germline, CDR1 is SGHDN, CDR2 FVKESK. CDR3 length: 13 residues. The CDR3 coding sequence is TGTGCCAGCAGCCAAGTACAGGGGGCTGAGCAGTTCTTC. It encodes CASSQVQGAEQFF.

V and J are TRBV6-4 and TRBJ2-1; 11 bases line up with TRBD1. Losses at the gene ends were 6 bases for V and 8 bases for J; bases not matched to a gene: 9. This CDR3 is built from 15 residues. Germline CDR1 is MRHNA and CDR2 is SNTAGT. CDR3 in amino acids: CASSLGGQGVDEQFF. The CDR3 region has the DNA TGTGCCAGCAGCCTGGGGGGACAGGGGGTGGATGAGCAGTTCTTC.

V usage is TRBV9 and J usage is TRBJ2-7; perhaps D is TRBD1 or TRBD2 (5 bases each). This CDR3 has 14 amino acids. Trimming cost V 4 bases and J 2 bases, with 13 bases left between them. Per germline, CDR1 SGDLS and CDR2 YYNGEE. The CDR3 DNA sequence: TGTGCCAGCAGCCCCGGGGACGGGACCTACGAGCAGTACTTC. It encodes CASSPGDGTYEQYF.

The J gene is TRBJ2-6, the V gene TRBV28; D call uncertain. The V gene lost 5 bases and the J gene lost 2 bases, with 13 bases spanning the gap. Germline CDR1 and CDR2: MDHEN and SYDVKM. This CDR3 comprises 16 residues. CDR3 in DNA: TGTGCCAGCAGTCTTGGGCCCGGACCTGGGGCCAACGTCCTGACTTTC. It codes for CASSLGPGPGANVLTF.

The rearrangement uses TRBV7-9 and TRBJ2-2, with D perhaps TRBD1 (6 bases). V lost 5 bases and J 3 bases, leaving 10 bases between the germline ends. CDR3 length equals 14 residues. Germline V gives CDR1 SEHNR, CDR2 FQNEAQ (reference sequence). The CDR3 sequence: CASSLYRDTGELFF. In DNA, the CDR3 is TGTGCCAGCAGCCTCTACAGGGACACCGGGGAGCTGTTTTTT.

In regard to this clone: It may be a read error: a sequence one base away is much more abundant. The chain joins TRBV6-6 to TRBJ2-3; D is uncertain. The CDR3 runs 13 residues. Trimming removed 0 bases at V and 2 bases at J, with 3 bases between. Looked up from germline, CDR1 is MNHNY and CDR2 is SVGAGI (reference sequence). As DNA, the CDR3 is TGTGCCAGCAGTTACTCGGTCACAGATACGCAGTATTTT. It is translated as CASSYSVTDTQYF.

The chain couples TRBV20-1 to TRBJ2-7; D is ambiguous. The CDR3 is made up of 15 amino acids. Trimming removed 3 bases at V and 4 bases at J, with 19 bases between. Germline CDR1 reads DFQATT; CDR2 reads SNEGSKA (reference sequence). The CDR3 here is CSASTPQKSFYEQYF. The DNA of the CDR3 is TGCAGTGCTAGTACGCCCCAAAAGAGCTTTTACGAGCAGTACTTC.

This rearrangement joins TRBV5-5 to TRBJ1-4; 8 positions agree with TRBD1. The trim removed 0 bases at V and 7 bases at J, leaving 5 bases unmatched. There are 15 residues in the CDR3. The germline V gene has CDR1 SGHKS and CDR2 YYEKEE (reference sequence). The CDR3 DNA reads TGTGCCAGCAGCTTGGTACAGGGGGTGGGTGAAAAACTGTTTTTT. As protein: CASSLVQGVGEKLFF.

This chain connects TRBV29-1 to TRBJ2-1, with 7 bases that match TRBD2. Losses at the gene ends were 5 bases for V and 5 bases for J; bases not matched to a gene: 12. Germline V gene sequence: CDR1 SQVTM, CDR2 ANQGSEA. The CDR3 is made up of 15 amino acids. The CDR3 region has the DNA TGCAGCGTTCAAAGCGGGGCGGACCAAGACAATGAGCAGTTCTTC. Protein: CSVQSGADQDNEQFF.

The rearrangement joins TRBV4-3 to TRBJ2-4; tentatively, D is TRBD2 (5 bases). This CDR3 has 14 amino acids. V was trimmed by 1 base and J by 11 bases, leaving 15 bases between them. Germline values: CDR1 LGHNA, CDR2 YSLEER. This CDR3 is CASSQGGGGSVQYF. CDR3 sequence (DNA): TGCGCCAGCAGCCAAGGGGGTGGAGGCTCGGTTCAGTACTTC.

The V and J genes are TRBV7-2 and TRBJ2-4; D remains unclear. The germline CDR1 and CDR2 sequences are SGHTA and FQGNSA. V was cut by 3 bases and J by 6 bases, with 15 bases left in between. The CDR3 contains 15 residues. The CDR3 loop reads CASSLGNPTLNIQYF. CDR3 coding DNA: TGTGCCAGCAGCTTGGGGAATCCGACCTTAAACATTCAGTACTTC.

The chain carries TRBV28 and TRBJ2-2; 7 positions agree with TRBD1. CDR1 is MDHEN and CDR2 is SYDVKM in the germline V gene. The junction had 8 bases not matched to a gene; V was cut back by 6 bases and J by 1 base. This CDR3 spans 16 amino acids. The CDR3 coding sequence is TGTGCCAGCAGACCACGACAGGGCCTGAACACCGGGGAGCTGTTTTTT. It is translated as CASRPRQGLNTGELFF. Based on the CDR3 plus reference TRBV28 and TRBJ2-2, the full variable domain is DVKVTQSSRYLVKRTGEKVFLECVQDMDHENMFWYRQDPGLGLRLIYFSYDVKMKEKGDIPEGYSVSREKKERFSLILESASTNQTSMYLCASRPRQGLNTGELFFGEGSRLTVL.

Note on this clone: Other DNA sequences within the sample encode an identical CDR3. V and J are TRBV14 and TRBJ2-1; D unresolved. The CDR3 sequence is 11 residues long. Germline V CDR1 and CDR2: SGHDN, FVKESK. Trimming pared 1 base from V and 7 bases from J, leaving 2 bases between. The CDR3 coding sequence is TGTGCCAGCAGCCAAGTTAATGAGCAGTTCTTC. This codes for CASSQVNEQFF.

For this clone: This specimen includes other DNA sequences encoding the same CDR3. The J gene is TRBJ2-7, the V gene TRBV9; 8 bases line up with TRBD1. Germline trimming cut 0 bases from V and 2 bases from J; bases unmatched to any gene: 4. The CDR3 length is 15 residues. Germline V lookup: CDR1 SGDLS, CDR2 YYNGEE. CDR3 in amino acids: CASSVGGTGTYEQYF. The CDR3 DNA reads TGTGCCAGCAGCGTAGGCGGGACAGGTACCTACGAGCAGTACTTC.

The V gene is TRBV28, the J gene TRBJ2-5; 7 bases are a match to TRBD1. The V segment lost 5 bases and the J segment 1 base; nucleotides outside the gene matches: 4. In germline, CDR1 is MDHEN, CDR2 SYDVKM. This CDR3 has 14 amino acids. The CDR3 protein is CASSRDRVQETQYF. Here the CDR3 DNA reads TGTGCCAGCAGTCGTGACAGGGTCCAAGAGACCCAGTACTTC.

The V gene is TRBV6-5, the J gene TRBJ2-1; no firm D call. Germline CDR1 is MNHEY and CDR2 is SVGAGI. Trimming shortened V by 0 bases and J by 8 bases, and 8 bases separated the two germline ends. The CDR3 contains 13 residues. The CDR3 region has the DNA TGTGCCAGCAGTTACTCGAAAGCCGATGAGCAGTTCTTC. Its protein is CASSYSKADEQFF.